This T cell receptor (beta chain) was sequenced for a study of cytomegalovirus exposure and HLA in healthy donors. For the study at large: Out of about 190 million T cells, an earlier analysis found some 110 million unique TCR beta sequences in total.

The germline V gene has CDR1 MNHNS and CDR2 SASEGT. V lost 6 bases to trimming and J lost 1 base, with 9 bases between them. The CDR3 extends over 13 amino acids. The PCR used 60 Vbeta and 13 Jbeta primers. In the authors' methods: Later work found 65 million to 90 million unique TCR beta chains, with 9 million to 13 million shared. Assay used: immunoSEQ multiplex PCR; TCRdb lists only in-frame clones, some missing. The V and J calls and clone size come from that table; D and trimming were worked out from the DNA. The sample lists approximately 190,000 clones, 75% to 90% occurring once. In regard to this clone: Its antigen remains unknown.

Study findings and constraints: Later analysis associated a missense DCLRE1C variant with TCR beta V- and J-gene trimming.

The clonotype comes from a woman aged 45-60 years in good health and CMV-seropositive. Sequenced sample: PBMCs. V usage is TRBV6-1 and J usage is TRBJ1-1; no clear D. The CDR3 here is CASSQQRNTEAFF. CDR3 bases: TGTGCCAGCAGCCAACAGAGGAACACTGAAGCTTTCTTT.